The T cell receptor beta chain under discussion was sequenced for a study of OX40 agonist ivuxolimab in advanced cancers. Study summary: Patients with hepatocellular carcinoma, melanoma, renal cell or head and neck cancer made up the dose-escalation patients.

A note on this clone: Antigen specificity is unknown.

Produced via immunoSEQ multiplex PCR; TCRdb's table is partial and in-frame only. This sample has 95,000 to 110,000 clones, with approximately 90% found just once. Looked up from germline, CDR1 is SGHNT and CDR2 is YENEEA. The CDR3 runs 12 residues. V lost 5 bases and J 11 bases, leaving 15 bases between the germline ends. General study points: Among T cells, CD8+ cells averaged more expanded clones than CD4+ cells. Partly responding patients at 0.1-3.0 mg/kg showed some of the smallest clonal expansion.

The chain employs TRBV11-3 and TRBJ1-1, with D tentatively TRBD1 (6 bases). Source: CD4+ or CD8+ T cells sorted from blood, taken in a trial of the OX40 agonist ivuxolimab. This receptor was identified in an adult with an advanced solid tumor such as melanoma, head and neck, liver or kidney cancer. This chain's CDR3 is CASSRDRGRAFF. The CDR3, as DNA: TGTGCCAGCAGCAGGGACCGGGGGCGGGCTTTCTTT.